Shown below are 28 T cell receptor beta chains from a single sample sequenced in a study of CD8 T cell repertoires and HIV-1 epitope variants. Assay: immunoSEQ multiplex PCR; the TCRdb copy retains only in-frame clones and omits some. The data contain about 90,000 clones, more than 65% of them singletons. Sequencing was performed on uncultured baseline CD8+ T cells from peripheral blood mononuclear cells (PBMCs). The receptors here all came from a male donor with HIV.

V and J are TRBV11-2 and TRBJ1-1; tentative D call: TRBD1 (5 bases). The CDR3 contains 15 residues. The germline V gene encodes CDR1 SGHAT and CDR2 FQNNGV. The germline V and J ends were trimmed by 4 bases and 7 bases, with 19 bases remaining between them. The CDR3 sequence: CASSSARLGGDEAFF. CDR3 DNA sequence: TGTGCCAGCAGCTCCGCGCGTTTAGGAGGGGATGAAGCTTTCTTT.

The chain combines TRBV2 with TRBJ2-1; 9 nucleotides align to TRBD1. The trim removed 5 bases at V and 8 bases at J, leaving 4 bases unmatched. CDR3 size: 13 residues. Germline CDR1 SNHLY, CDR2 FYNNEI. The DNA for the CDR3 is TGTGCCAGCAGTAGGGACAGGGAATATGAGCAGTTCTTC. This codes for CASSRDREYEQFF.

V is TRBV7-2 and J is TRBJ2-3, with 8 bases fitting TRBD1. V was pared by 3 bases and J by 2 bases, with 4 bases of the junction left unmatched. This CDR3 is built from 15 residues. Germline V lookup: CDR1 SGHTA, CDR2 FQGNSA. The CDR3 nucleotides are TGTGCCAGCAGCTTCGACAGGGGCAACACAGATACGCAGTATTTT. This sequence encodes CASSFDRGNTDTQYF.

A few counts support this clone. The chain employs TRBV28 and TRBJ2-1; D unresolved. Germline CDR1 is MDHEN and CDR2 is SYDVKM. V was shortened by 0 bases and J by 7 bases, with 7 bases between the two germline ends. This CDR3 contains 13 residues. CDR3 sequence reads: CASSLWETNEQFF. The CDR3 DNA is TGTGCCAGCAGTTTATGGGAGACGAATGAGCAGTTCTTC.

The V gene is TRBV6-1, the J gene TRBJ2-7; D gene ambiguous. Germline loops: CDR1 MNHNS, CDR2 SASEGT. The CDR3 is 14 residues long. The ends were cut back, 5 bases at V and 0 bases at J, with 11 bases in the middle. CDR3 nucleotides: TGTGCCAGCAGTCGTACGTACCCCTCCTACGAGCAGTACTTC. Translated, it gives CASSRTYPSYEQYF.

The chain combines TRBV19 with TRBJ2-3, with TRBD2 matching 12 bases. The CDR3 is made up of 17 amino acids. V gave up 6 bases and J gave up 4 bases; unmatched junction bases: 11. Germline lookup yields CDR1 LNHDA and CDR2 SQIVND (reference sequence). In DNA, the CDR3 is TGTGCCAGTAGCCCCCTACGACTAGCGGGAGCCTCAGATACGCAGTATTTT. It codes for CASSPLRLAGASDTQYF.

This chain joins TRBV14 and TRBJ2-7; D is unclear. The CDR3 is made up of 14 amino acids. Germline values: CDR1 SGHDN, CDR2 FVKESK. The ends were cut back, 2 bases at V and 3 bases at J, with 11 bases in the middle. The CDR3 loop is CASSQFRQSYEQYF. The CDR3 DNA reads TGTGCCAGCAGCCAATTTCGGCAGAGCTACGAGCAGTACTTC.

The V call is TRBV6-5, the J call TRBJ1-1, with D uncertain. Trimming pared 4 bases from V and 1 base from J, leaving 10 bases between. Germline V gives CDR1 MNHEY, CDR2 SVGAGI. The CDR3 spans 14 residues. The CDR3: CASSLGTSNTEAFF. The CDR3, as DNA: TGTGCCAGCAGTTTAGGCACGTCGAACACTGAAGCTTTCTTT.

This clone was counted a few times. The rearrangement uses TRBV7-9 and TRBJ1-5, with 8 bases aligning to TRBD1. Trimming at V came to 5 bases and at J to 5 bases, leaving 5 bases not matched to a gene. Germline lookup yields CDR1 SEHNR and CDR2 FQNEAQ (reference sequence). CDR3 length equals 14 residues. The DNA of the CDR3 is TGTGCCAGCAGCAGAACGACAGGGGATCAGCCCCAGCATTTT. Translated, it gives CASSRTTGDQPQHF.

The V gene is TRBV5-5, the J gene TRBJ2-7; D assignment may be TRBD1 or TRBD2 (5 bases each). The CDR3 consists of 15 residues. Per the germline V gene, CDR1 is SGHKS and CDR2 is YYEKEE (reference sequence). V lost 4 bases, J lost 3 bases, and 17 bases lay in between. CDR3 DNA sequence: TGTGCCAGCAGCGTAGCCGGGACGGACATCTACGAGCAGTACTTC. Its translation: CASSVAGTDIYEQYF.

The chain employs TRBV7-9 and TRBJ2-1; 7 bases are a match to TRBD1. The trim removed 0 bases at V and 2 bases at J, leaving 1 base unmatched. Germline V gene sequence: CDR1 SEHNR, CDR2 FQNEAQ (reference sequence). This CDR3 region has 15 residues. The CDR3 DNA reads TGTGCCAGCAGCTTAGCAGGGGGCACCTACAATGAGCAGTTCTTC. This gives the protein CASSLAGGTYNEQFF.

The CDR3 sequence: CASSPNGYEQYF. In DNA, the CDR3 is TGTGCCAGCTCACCAAACGGCTACGAGCAGTACTTC. The rearrangement joins TRBV18 to TRBJ2-7; the D is unclear. The CDR3 is 12 residues long. CDR1 is KGHSH, CDR2 LQKENI, per germline. V was pared by 2 bases and J by 3 bases, with 5 bases between. The full variable domain, rest sourced from reference TRBV18 and TRBJ2-7, is NAGVMQNPRHLVRRRGQEARLRCSPMKGHSHVYWYRQLPEEGLKFMVYLQKENIIDESGMPKERFSAEFPKEGPSILRIQQVVRGDSAAYFCASSPNGYEQYFGPGTRLTVT.

DNA of the CDR3: TGTGCCAGCAGACAAGGGCCCCTAGTCACCTTC. It yields the protein CASRQGPLVTF. V gene TRBV6-5 combines with J gene TRBJ1-2; D call uncertain. Trimming removed 6 bases at V and 13 bases at J, with 15 bases between. Per germline, CDR1 MNHEY and CDR2 SVGAGI. The CDR3 contains 11 residues.

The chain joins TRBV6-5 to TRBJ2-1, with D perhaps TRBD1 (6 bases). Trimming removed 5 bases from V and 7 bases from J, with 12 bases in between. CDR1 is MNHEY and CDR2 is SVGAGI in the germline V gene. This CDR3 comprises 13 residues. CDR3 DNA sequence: TGTGCCAGCAGTCTAGGGGGTTCGAATGAGCAGTTCTTC. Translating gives CASSLGGSNEQFF.

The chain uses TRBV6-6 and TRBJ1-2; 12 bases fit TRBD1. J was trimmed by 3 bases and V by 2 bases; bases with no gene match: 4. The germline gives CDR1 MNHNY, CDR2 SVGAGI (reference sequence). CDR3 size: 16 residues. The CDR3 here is CASSYKGTGGYYGYTF. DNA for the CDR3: TGTGCCAGCAGTTACAAGGGGACAGGGGGCTACTATGGCTACACCTTC.

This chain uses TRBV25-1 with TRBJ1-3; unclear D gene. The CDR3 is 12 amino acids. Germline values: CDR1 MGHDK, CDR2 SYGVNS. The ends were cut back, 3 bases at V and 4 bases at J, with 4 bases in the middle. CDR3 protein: CASSDAGNTIYF. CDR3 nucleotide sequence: TGTGCCAGCAGTGATGCCGGAAACACCATATATTTT.

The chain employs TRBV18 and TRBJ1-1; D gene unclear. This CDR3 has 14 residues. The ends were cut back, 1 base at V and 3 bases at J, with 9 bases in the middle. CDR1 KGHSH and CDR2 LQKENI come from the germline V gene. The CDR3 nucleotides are TGTGCCAGCTCACCACGGGTATCGGACACTGAAGCTTTCTTT. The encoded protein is CASSPRVSDTEAFF.

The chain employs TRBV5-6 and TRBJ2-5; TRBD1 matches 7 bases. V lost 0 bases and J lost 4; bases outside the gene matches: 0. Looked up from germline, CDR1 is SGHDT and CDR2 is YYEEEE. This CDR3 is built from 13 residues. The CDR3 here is CASSLGQGETQYF. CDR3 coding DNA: TGTGCCAGCAGCTTGGGACAGGGAGAGACCCAGTACTTC. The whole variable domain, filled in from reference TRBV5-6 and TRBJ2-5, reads DAGVTQSPTHLIKTRGQQVTLRCSPKSGHDTVSWYQQALGQGPQFIFQYYEEEERQRGNFPDRFSGHQFPNYSSELNVNALLLGDSALYLCASSLGQGETQYFGPGTRLLVL.

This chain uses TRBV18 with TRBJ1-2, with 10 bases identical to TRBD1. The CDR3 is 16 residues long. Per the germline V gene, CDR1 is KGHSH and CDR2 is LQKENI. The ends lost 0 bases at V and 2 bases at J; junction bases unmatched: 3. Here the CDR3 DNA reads TGTGCCAGCTCACCACCGATGACAGGGGGCAACTATGGCTACACCTTC. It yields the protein CASSPPMTGGNYGYTF. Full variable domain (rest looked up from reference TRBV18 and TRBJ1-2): NAGVMQNPRHLVRRRGQEARLRCSPMKGHSHVYWYRQLPEEGLKFMVYLQKENIIDESGMPKERFSAEFPKEGPSILRIQQVVRGDSAAYFCASSPPMTGGNYGYTFGSGTRLTVV.

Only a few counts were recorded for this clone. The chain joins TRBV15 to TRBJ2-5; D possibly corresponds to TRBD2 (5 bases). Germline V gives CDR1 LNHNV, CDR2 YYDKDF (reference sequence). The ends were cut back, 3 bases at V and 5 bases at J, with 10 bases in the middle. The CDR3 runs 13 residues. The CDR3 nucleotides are TGTGCCACCAGCAGGGACTCCGGGGAGACCCAGTACTTC. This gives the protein CATSRDSGETQYF. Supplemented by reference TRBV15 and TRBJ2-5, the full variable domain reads DAMVIQNPRYQVTQFGKPVTLSCSQTLNHNVMYWYQQKSSQAPKLLFHYYDKDFNNEADTPDNFQSRRPNTSFCFLDIRSPGLGDTAMYLCATSRDSGETQYFGPGTRLLVL.

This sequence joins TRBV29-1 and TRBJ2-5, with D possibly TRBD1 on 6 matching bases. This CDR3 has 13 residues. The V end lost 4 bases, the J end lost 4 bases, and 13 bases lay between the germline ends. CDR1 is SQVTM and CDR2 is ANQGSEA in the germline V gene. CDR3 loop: CSVARGWRETQYF. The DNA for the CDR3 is TGCAGCGTTGCGAGGGGGTGGCGAGAGACCCAGTACTTC.

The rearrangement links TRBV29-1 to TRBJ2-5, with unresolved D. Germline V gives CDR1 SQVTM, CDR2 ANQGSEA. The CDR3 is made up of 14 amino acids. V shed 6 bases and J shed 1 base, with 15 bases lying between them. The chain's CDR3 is CSVSLPGPQETQYF. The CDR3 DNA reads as TGCAGCGTGTCCCTCCCGGGTCCCCAAGAGACCCAGTACTTC.

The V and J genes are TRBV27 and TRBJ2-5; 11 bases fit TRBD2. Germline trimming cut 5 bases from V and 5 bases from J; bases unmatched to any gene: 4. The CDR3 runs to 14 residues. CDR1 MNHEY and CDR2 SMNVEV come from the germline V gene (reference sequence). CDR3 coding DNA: TGTGCCAGCAGTATGGGACTAGCGGCGGAGACCCAGTACTTC. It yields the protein CASSMGLAAETQYF.

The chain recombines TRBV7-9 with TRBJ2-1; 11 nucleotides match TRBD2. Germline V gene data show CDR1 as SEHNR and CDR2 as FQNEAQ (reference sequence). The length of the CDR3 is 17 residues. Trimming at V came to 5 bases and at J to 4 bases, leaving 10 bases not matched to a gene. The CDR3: CASSAKPGLAAYNEQFF. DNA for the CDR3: TGTGCCAGCAGCGCAAAACCGGGACTAGCGGCTTACAATGAGCAGTTCTTC.

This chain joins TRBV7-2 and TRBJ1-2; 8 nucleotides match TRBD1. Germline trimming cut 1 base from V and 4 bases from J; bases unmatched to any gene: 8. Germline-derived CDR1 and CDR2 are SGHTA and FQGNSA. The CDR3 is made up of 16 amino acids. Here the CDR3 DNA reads TGTGCCAGCAGCTTAGTCATGGCAGGGGGCGTCTATGGCTACACCTTC. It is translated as CASSLVMAGGVYGYTF. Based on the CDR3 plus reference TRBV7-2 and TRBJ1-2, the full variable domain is GAGVSQSPSNKVTEKGKDVELRCDPISGHTALYWYRQSLGQGLEFLIYFQGNSAPDKSGLPSDRFSAERTGGSVSTLTIQRTQQEDSAVYLCASSLVMAGGVYGYTFGSGTRLTVV.

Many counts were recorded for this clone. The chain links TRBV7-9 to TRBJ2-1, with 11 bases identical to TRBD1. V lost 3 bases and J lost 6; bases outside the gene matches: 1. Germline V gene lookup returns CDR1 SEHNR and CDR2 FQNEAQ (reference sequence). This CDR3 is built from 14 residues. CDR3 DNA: TGTGCCAGCAGCTTGGACAGGGGGCTCAATGAGCAGTTCTTC. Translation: CASSLDRGLNEQFF.

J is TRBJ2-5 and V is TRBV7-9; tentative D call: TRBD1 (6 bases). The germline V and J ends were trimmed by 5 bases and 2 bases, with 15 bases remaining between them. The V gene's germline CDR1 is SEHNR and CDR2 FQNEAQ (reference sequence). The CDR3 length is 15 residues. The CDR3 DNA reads TGTGCCAGCAGCCCCCCAGGTAGGGGGCAAGAGACCCAGTACTTC. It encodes CASSPPGRGQETQYF.

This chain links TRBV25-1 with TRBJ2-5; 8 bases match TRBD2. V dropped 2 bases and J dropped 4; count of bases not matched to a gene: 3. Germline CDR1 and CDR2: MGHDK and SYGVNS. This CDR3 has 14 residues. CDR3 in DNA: TGTGCCAGCAGTGAAGCGGGGGGTCCAGAGACCCAGTACTTC. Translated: CASSEAGGPETQYF. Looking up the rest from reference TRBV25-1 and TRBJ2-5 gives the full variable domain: EADIYQTPRYLVIGTGKKITLECSQTMGHDKMYWYQQDPGMELHLIHYSYGVNSTEKGDLSSESTVSRIRTEHFPLTLESARPSHTSQYLCASSEAGGPETQYFGPGTRLLVL.